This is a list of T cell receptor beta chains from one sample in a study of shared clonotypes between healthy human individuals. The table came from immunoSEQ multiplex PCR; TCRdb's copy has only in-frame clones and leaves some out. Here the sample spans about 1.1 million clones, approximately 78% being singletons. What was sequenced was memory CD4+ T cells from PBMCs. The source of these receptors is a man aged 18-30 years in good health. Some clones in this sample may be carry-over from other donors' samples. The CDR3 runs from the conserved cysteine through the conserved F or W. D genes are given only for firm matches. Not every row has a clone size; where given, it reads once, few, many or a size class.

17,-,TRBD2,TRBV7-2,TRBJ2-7,CASSPAGAGGTSYEQYF,TGTGCCAGCAGCCCAGCGGGGGCGGGAGGGACCTCCTACGAGCAGTACTTC
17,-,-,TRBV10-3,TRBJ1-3,CAISRLAPSASGNTIYF,TGTGCCATCAGCCGGCTAGCCCCATCTGCCTCTGGAAACACCATATATTTT
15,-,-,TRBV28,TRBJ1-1,CASSPPPSGVTEAFF,TGTGCCAGCAGTCCCCCCCCGTCAGGGGTCACTGAAGCTTTCTTT
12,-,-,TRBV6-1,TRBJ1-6,CASSEPGRPLHF,TGTGCCAGCAGTGAACCCGGGCGACCCCTCCACTTT
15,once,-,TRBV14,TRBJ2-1,CASSNFGASYNEQFF,TGTGCCAGCAGCAACTTTGGGGCATCCTACAATGAGCAGTTCTTC
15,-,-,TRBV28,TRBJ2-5,CASSENTGFRETQYF,TGTGCCAGCAGTGAAAATACAGGGTTCCGAGAGACCCAGTACTTC
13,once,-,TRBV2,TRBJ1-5,CASAGEGHQPQHF,TGTGCCAGCGCCGGGGAAGGACATCAGCCCCAGCATTTT
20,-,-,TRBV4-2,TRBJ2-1,CASSLRFGPLEGKQYNEQFF,TGTGCCAGCAGCCTGCGCTTCGGTCCTCTGGAGGGGAAACAGTACAATGAGCAGTTCTTC
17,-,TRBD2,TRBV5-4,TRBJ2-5,CASSIGSGLAGQETQYF,TGTGCCAGCAGCATAGGTTCGGGACTAGCGGGGCAAGAGACCCAGTACTTC
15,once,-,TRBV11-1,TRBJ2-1,CASSVSGFTYNEQFF,TGTGCCAGCAGCGTCAGCGGGTTTACCTACAATGAGCAGTTCTTC
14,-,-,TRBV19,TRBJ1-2,CASSDHSLGGGYTF,TGTGCCAGTAGTGATCATAGTCTCGGGGGAGGCTACACCTTC
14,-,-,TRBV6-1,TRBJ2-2,CASIPIGAAGELFF,TGTGCCAGCATACCCATAGGGGCTGCCGGGGAGCTGTTTTTT
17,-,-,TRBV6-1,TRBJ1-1,CASSEHLPGAGDTEAFF,TGTGCCAGCAGTGAACACCTCCCGGGGGCGGGGGACACTGAAGCTTTCTTT
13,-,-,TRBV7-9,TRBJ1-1,CASSRRGNTEAFF,TGTGCCAGCAGCCGAAGGGGGAACACTGAAGCTTTCTTT
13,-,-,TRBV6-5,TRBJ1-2,CASSYRSIYGYTF,TGTGCCAGCAGTTACAGGTCGATCTATGGCTACACCTTC
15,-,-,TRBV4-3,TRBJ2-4,CASDCAARRKNIQYF,TGCGCCAGCGATTGCGCGGCGCGACGAAAAAACATTCAGTACTTC
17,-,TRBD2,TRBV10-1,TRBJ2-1,CASSEGRVSSGINEQFF,TGCGCCAGCAGTGAAGGTCGGGTGTCTAGCGGGATCAATGAGCAGTTCTTC
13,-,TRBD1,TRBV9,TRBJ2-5,CASSFGQGETQYF,TGTGCCAGCAGTTTTGGACAGGGGGAGACCCAGTACTTC
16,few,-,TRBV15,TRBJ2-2,CATSREVPGNTGELFF,TGTGCCACCAGCAGAGAGGTACCGGGTAACACCGGGGAGCTGTTTTTT
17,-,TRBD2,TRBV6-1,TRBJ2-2,CASSAMPGLGARGELFF,TGTGCCAGCAGTGCTATGCCGGGACTAGGGGCCAGGGGGGAGCTGTTTTTT
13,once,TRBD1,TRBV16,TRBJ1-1,CASNPDRGTEAFF,TGTGCCAGCAACCCGGACAGGGGCACTGAAGCTTTCTTT
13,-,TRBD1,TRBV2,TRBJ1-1,CASRLDRAGEAFF,TGTGCCAGCAGACTCGACAGGGCCGGTGAAGCTTTCTTT
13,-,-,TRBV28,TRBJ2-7,CASSLGRDYEQYF,TGTGCCAGCAGCCTCGGCCGCGACTACGAGCAGTACTTC
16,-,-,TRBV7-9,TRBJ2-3,CASSLGVGLSTDTQYF,TGTGCCAGCAGCTTAGGTGTGGGGTTGAGCACAGATACGCAGTATTTT
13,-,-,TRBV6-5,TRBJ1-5,CASSLTVDQPQHF,TGTGCCAGCAGTCTGACAGTGGATCAGCCCCAGCATTTT
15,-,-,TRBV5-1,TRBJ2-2,CASSLSTSHTGELFF,TGCGCCAGCAGCTTGTCTACTAGCCACACCGGGGAGCTGTTTTTT
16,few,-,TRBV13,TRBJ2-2,CASSLDQRSRTGELFF,TGTGCCAGCAGCTTAGATCAGCGGAGCCGCACCGGGGAGCTGTTTTTT
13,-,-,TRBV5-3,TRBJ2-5,CASSLLARGTQYF,TGTGCCAGCAGCTTACTAGCTCGTGGGACCCAGTACTTC
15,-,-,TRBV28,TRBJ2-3,CASSRPGGGEDTQYF,TGTGCCAGCAGCCGACCCGGAGGGGGCGAAGATACGCAGTATTTT
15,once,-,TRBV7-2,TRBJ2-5,CASSLGLMGQETQYF,TGTGCCAGCAGCTTAGGGTTGATGGGGCAAGAGACCCAGTACTTC
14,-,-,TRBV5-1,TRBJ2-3,CASKAVTGTDTQYF,TGCGCCAGCAAAGCGGTAACGGGCACAGATACGCAGTATTTT
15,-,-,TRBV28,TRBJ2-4,CASSGRGRDKNIQYF,TGTGCCAGCAGTGGGCGCGGGCGGGACAAAAACATTCAGTACTTC
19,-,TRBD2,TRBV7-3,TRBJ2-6,CASSLSRSGGHSGANVLTF,TGTGCCAGCAGCTTAAGTAGGAGCGGGGGCCACTCTGGGGCCAACGTCCTGACTTTC
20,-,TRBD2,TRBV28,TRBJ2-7,CASRPQGIGVAGGPRGEQYF,TGTGCCAGCAGACCACAGGGGATTGGGGTAGCGGGAGGGCCAAGGGGCGAGCAGTACTTC
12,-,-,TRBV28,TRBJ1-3,CASSLAGNTIYF,TGTGCCAGCAGTTTGGCTGGAAACACCATATATTTT
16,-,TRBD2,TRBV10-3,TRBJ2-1,CAIQPTLSGSSDEQFF,TGTGCCATCCAACCAACCCTTAGCGGGAGCAGCGATGAGCAGTTCTTC
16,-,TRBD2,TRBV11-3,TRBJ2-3,CASSRRVAGGQDTQYF,TGTGCCAGCAGTCGCCGGGTAGCGGGAGGTCAAGATACGCAGTATTTT
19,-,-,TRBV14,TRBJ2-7,CASSRRRGHKPQSSYEQYF,TGTGCCAGCAGCCGCCGTAGGGGACACAAACCCCAAAGCTCCTACGAGCAGTACTTC
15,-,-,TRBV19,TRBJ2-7,CASSIKWLSSYEQYF,TGTGCCAGTAGTATTAAGTGGCTAAGCTCCTACGAGCAGTACTTC
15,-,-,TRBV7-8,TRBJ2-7,CASSFLEGSTYEQYF,TGTGCCAGCAGCTTTTTGGAGGGAAGCACCTACGAGCAGTACTTC
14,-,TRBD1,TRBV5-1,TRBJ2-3,CASSSGQVTDTQYF,TGCGCCAGCAGCTCCGGACAGGTGACAGATACGCAGTATTTT
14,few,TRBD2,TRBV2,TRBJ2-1,CASSPTSGYNEQFF,TGTGCCAGCAGTCCTACTAGCGGTTACAATGAGCAGTTCTTC
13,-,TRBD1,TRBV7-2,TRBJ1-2,CASSFGQGRGYTF,TGTGCCAGCAGCTTTGGACAGGGTCGTGGCTACACCTTC
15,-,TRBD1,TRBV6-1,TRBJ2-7,CASSVGTAHSYEQYF,TGTGCCAGCAGTGTCGGGACAGCACACTCCTACGAGCAGTACTTC
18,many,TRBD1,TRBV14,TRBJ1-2,CASSPSIGTGRREDGYTF,TGTGCCAGCAGCCCCAGTATCGGGACAGGGCGGAGGGAGGATGGCTACACCTTC
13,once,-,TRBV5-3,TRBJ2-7,CAGAGTHFYEQYF,TGTGCGGGAGCAGGGACCCATTTCTACGAGCAGTACTTC
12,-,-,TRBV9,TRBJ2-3,CASSVGRDTQYF,TGTGCCAGCAGCGTAGGTCGAGATACGCAGTATTTT
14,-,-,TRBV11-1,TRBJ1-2,CASSLSGGAYGYTF,TGTGCCAGCAGCTTATCGGGGGGCGCCTATGGCTACACCTTC
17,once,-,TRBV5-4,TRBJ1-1,CASSLRWSQRLNTEAFF,TGTGCCAGCAGCTTAAGGTGGAGCCAGAGGTTGAACACTGAAGCTTTCTTT
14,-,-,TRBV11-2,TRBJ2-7,CASSSVRQSYEQYF,TGTGCCAGCAGCTCCGTTAGACAGAGCTACGAGCAGTACTTC
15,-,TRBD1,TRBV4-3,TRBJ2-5,CASSQNGQGGETQYF,TGCGCCAGCAGCCAAAATGGACAGGGGGGAGAGACCCAGTACTTC
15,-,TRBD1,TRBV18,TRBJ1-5,CASSEGQGPNQPQHF,TGTGCCAGCTCAGAAGGACAGGGACCCAATCAGCCCCAGCATTTT
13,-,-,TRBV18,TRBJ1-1,CATLYRANTEAFF,TGTGCCACCCTATACAGGGCAAACACTGAAGCTTTCTTT
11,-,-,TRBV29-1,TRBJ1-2,CSVVENYGYTF,TGCAGCGTTGTCGAGAACTATGGCTACACCTTC
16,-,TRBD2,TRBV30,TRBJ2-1,CAGGLGSGRTDNEQFF,TGTGCCGGGGGACTAGGTAGCGGGAGGACCGACAATGAGCAGTTCTTC
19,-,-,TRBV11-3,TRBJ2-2,CASSLTPGMHSSNTGELFF,TGTGCCAGCAGCCTCACCCCCGGCATGCACTCTTCGAACACCGGGGAGCTGTTTTTT
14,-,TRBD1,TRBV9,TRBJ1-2,CASTRGTANYGYTF,TGTGCCAGCACTCGGGGGACAGCTAACTATGGCTACACCTTC